This is a list of T cell receptor beta chains from one sample in a study of beta chain features in type 1 diabetes. TCRdb's table, derived via immunoSEQ multiplex PCR, lists solely in-frame clones and lacks some. Among approximately 170,000 clones, approximately 7.9% were seen once, and the ten largest hold about 0.5%. The sample was central memory CD4+ T cells from blood. These receptors were collected from a man aged 18 to 35 with type 1 diabetes. CDR3s include the opening cysteine and the closing phenylalanine or tryptophan. The D gene is left open where the match is weak. Size values are once, few and many counts, or a class for expanded clones, and some rows have none.

J gene: TRBJ1-2; V gene: TRBV30; clone size: few; D gene: TRBD1; CDR3 DNA: TGTGCCTGGAACAGGGGAGGTGGCTACACCTTC; CDR3 protein: CAWNRGGGYTF
J gene: TRBJ1-4; V gene: TRBV4-3; clone size: NA; D gene: TRBD1; CDR3 DNA: TGCGCCAGCAGCGAGGACAGGGGGCGTGGTAATGAAAAACTGTTTTTT; CDR3 protein: CASSEDRGRGNEKLFF
J gene: TRBJ1-6; V gene: TRBV29-1; clone size: many; D gene: TRBD1; CDR3 DNA: TGCAGCGTTGTAGAGGGGGCAAATTCACCCCTCCACTTT; CDR3 protein: CSVVEGANSPLHF
J gene: TRBJ2-3; V gene: TRBV21-1; clone size: few; D gene: NA; CDR3 DNA: TGTGCCAGCAGCCCGACTAGCGGGGCCACAGATACGCAGTATTTT; CDR3 protein: CASSPTSGATDTQYF
J gene: TRBJ1-2; V gene: TRBV9; clone size: NA; D gene: TRBD1; CDR3 DNA: TGTGCCAGCAGCGCCACTTTGGGACAGGGGACTTATAGCTACACCTTC; CDR3 protein: CASSATLGQGTYSYTF
J gene: TRBJ2-5; V gene: TRBV2; clone size: NA; D gene: NA; CDR3 DNA: TGTGCCAGCAGTGAACGTCAGGGGGGAGGAGAGACCCAGTACTTC; CDR3 protein: CASSERQGGGETQYF
J gene: TRBJ2-4; V gene: TRBV28; clone size: NA; D gene: NA; CDR3 DNA: TGTGCCAGCAGTCCGTGGACAGAGAAAAACATTCAGTACTTC; CDR3 protein: CASSPWTEKNIQYF
J gene: TRBJ1-2; V gene: TRBV5-1; clone size: NA; D gene: NA; CDR3 DNA: TGCGCCAGCAGCACACAGGGTGACTATGGCTACACCTTC; CDR3 protein: CASSTQGDYGYTF
J gene: TRBJ2-7; V gene: TRBV5-1; clone size: NA; D gene: NA; CDR3 DNA: TGCGCCAGCAAAGGGGGATACGAGCAGTACTTC; CDR3 protein: CASKGGYEQYF
J gene: TRBJ2-7; V gene: TRBV2; clone size: few; D gene: NA; CDR3 DNA: TGTGCCAGCAGTGAACGTAAGAGCTCCTACGAGCAGTACTTC; CDR3 protein: CASSERKSSYEQYF
J gene: TRBJ2-1; V gene: TRBV6-5; clone size: NA; D gene: TRBD2; CDR3 DNA: TGTGCCAGCTTCGAAGCGGGAGAAGGGAATGAGCAGTTCTTC; CDR3 protein: CASFEAGEGNEQFF
J gene: TRBJ2-3; V gene: TRBV25-1; clone size: few; D gene: NA; CDR3 DNA: TGTGCCAGCAGTGTGGGCTCCACAGATACGCAGTATTTT; CDR3 protein: CASSVGSTDTQYF
J gene: TRBJ2-4; V gene: TRBV21-1; clone size: NA; D gene: NA; CDR3 DNA: TGTGCCAGCCTCTTACTTGAAGGTCCTAGGGCCAAAAACATTCAGTACTTC; CDR3 protein: CASLLLEGPRAKNIQYF
J gene: TRBJ2-1; V gene: TRBV28; clone size: few; D gene: NA; CDR3 DNA: TGTGCCAGCAGTTTACATGGGGGCAAGGCTGATGAGCAGTTCTTC; CDR3 protein: CASSLHGGKADEQFF
J gene: TRBJ2-7; V gene: TRBV4-1; clone size: NA; D gene: TRBD1; CDR3 DNA: TGCGCCAGCAGCCGAGGGGGGACAGGGTCAAGCCTGCAGTACTTC; CDR3 protein: CASSRGGTGSSLQYF
J gene: TRBJ2-7; V gene: TRBV5-1; clone size: few; D gene: TRBD2; CDR3 DNA: TGCGCCAGCAGCCCCGGGACTAGCCGCTCCTACGAGCAGTACTTC; CDR3 protein: CASSPGTSRSYEQYF
J gene: TRBJ2-3; V gene: TRBV5-6; clone size: few; D gene: NA; CDR3 DNA: TGTGCCAGCAGCCCTCTTGGGGGGGCGAACACAGATACGCAGTATTTT; CDR3 protein: CASSPLGGANTDTQYF
J gene: TRBJ2-7; V gene: TRBV28; clone size: NA; D gene: NA; CDR3 DNA: TGTGCCAGCAGTCCCTCGGGAATAGCGAAGGAGCAGTACTTC; CDR3 protein: CASSPSGIAKEQYF
J gene: TRBJ2-4; V gene: TRBV28; clone size: NA; D gene: NA; CDR3 DNA: TGTGCCAGCAGTTTGGGGGGCAAAAACATTCAGTACTTC; CDR3 protein: CASSLGGKNIQYF
J gene: TRBJ2-1; V gene: TRBV2; clone size: NA; D gene: NA; CDR3 DNA: TGTGCCACCAGTTTTGTTGCGATGTACAATGAGCAGTTCTTC; CDR3 protein: CATSFVAMYNEQFF
J gene: TRBJ1-4; V gene: TRBV29-1; clone size: few; D gene: TRBD1; CDR3 DNA: TGCAGCGTGGGACAGAGAACAAATGAAAAACTGTTTTTT; CDR3 protein: CSVGQRTNEKLFF
J gene: TRBJ2-1; V gene: TRBV6-4; clone size: few; D gene: TRBD1; CDR3 DNA: TGTGCCAGTACCCGGGACAGTAATTACAATGAGCAGTTCTTC; CDR3 protein: CASTRDSNYNEQFF
J gene: TRBJ2-7; V gene: TRBV29-1; clone size: NA; D gene: NA; CDR3 DNA: TGCAGCGTTGCGCCGTTACTAGGGTCCTACGAGCAGTACTTC; CDR3 protein: CSVAPLLGSYEQYF
J gene: TRBJ2-7; V gene: TRBV18; clone size: NA; D gene: NA; CDR3 DNA: TGTGCCAGCTCACCAATAGACTCCCCCTACGAGCAGTACTTC; CDR3 protein: CASSPIDSPYEQYF
J gene: TRBJ1-2; V gene: TRBV5-5; clone size: NA; D gene: NA; CDR3 DNA: TGTGCCAGCAGCTTGGAATACAGGCCGGAGTACGGCTACACCTTC; CDR3 protein: CASSLEYRPEYGYTF
J gene: TRBJ2-3; V gene: TRBV27; clone size: NA; D gene: NA; CDR3 DNA: TGTGCCAGCAGTTTCACCTACACAGATACGCAGTATTTT; CDR3 protein: CASSFTYTDTQYF
J gene: TRBJ2-7; V gene: TRBV5-4; clone size: few; D gene: TRBD2; CDR3 DNA: TGTGCCAGCAGCCCCGGACTAGCGGGAGGGCCCTACGAGCAGTACTTC; CDR3 protein: CASSPGLAGGPYEQYF